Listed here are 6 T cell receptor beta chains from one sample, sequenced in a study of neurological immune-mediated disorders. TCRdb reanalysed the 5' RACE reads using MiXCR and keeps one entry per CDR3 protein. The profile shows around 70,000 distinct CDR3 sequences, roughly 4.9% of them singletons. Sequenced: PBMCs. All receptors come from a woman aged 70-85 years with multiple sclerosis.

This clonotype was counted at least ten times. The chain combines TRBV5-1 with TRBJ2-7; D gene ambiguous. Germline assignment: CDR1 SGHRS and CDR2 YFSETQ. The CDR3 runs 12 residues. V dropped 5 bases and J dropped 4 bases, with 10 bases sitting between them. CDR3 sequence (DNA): TGCGCCAGCAGTTCCCCGGCGTACGAGCAGTACTTC. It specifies CASSSPAYEQYF.

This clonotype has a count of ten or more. DNA of the CDR3: TGCAGCGTCGAGGACAGGACCAACTATGGCTACACCTTC. As protein: CSVEDRTNYGYTF. The chain is built from TRBV29-1 and TRBJ1-2; TRBD1 agrees at 7 bases. Losses at the gene ends were 6 bases for V and 2 bases for J; bases not matched to a gene: 6. The CDR3 length is 13 residues. The germline V gene encodes CDR1 SQVTM and CDR2 ANQGSEA.

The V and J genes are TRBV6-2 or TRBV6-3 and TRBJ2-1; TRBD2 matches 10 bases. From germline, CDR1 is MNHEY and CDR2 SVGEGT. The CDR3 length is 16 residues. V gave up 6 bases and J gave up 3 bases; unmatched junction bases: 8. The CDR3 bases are TGTGCCAGCAGACCACTTCTAGCGGGAGACTACAATGAGCAGTTCTTC. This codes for CASRPLLAGDYNEQFF.

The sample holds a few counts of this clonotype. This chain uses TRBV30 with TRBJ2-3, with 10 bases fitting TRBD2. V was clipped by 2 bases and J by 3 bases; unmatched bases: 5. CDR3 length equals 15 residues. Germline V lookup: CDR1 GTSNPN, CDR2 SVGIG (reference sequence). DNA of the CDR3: TGTGCCTGGAGTTATAGCGGGAGGAGGACAGATACGCAGTATTTT. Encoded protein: CAWSYSGRRTDTQYF.

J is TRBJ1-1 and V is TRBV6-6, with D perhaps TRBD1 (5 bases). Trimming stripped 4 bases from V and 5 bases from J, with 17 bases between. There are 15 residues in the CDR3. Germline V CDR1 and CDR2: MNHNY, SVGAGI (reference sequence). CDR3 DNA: TGTGCCAGCAGTTTGACCCCGTGGGGGGGAACTGAAGCTTTCTTT. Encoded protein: CASSLTPWGGTEAFF.

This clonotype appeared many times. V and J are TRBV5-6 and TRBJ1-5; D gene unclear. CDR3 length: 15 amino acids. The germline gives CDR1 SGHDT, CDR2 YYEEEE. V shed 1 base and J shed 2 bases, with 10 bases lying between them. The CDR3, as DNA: TGTGCCAGCAGCTTGAGAGGGTATGGCAATCAGCCCCAGCATTTT. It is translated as CASSLRGYGNQPQHF. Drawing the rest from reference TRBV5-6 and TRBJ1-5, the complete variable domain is DAGVTQSPTHLIKTRGQQVTLRCSPKSGHDTVSWYQQALGQGPQFIFQYYEEEERQRGNFPDRFSGHQFPNYSSELNVNALLLGDSALYLCASSLRGYGNQPQHFGDGTRLSIL.